The 15 T cell receptor beta chains presented below share a single source sample, sequenced in a study of cytomegalovirus exposure and HLA in healthy donors (TCRdb year 2017). Libraries were built with the immunoSEQ multiplex PCR assay. For the multiplex PCR, a mixture combining 60 forward primers for TCR Vbeta segments and 13 reverse primers for TCR Jbeta segments was used. Sourced from immuneACCESS, this table was stored by TCRdb with only in-frame sequences that have V and J called. A share of the clones is absent; for the studies checked, an unresolved V gene accounts for under half, and the remainder has no known explanation. This sample comprises about 200,000 clones, about four fifths of them detected only once. 1.5% of the sample goes to the ten largest clones. The sample comprised PBMCs. The origin of the receptors is a girl aged 10 to 17 in good health and CMV-seropositive.

This clone was counted once. The rearrangement joins TRBV2 to TRBJ2-7, with D tentatively TRBD1 (6 bases). V was clipped by 5 bases and J by 3 bases, with 11 bases between them. CDR1 is SNHLY, CDR2 FYNNEI, per germline. The CDR3 length is 13 residues. The CDR3, as DNA: TGTGCCAGCAGTTCCACAGGGCGCTACGAGCAGTACTTC. Amino acids: CASSSTGRYEQYF.

This sequence joins TRBV29-1 and TRBJ2-3, with TRBD2 matching over 8 bases. Germline lookup yields CDR1 SQVTM and CDR2 ANQGSEA. CDR3 length equals 14 residues. J lost 3 bases, V lost 4 bases, and 6 bases had no gene match. CDR3 region: CSVGVAGTTDTQYF. In DNA, the CDR3 is TGCAGCGTTGGGGTAGCGGGGACGACAGATACGCAGTATTTT.

With respect to this clone: The sample holds other DNA sequences that translate to the same CDR3. The V and J genes are TRBV30 and TRBJ1-5; TRBD1 might be the D (5 bases). V was trimmed by 3 bases and J by 0 bases, leaving 6 bases between them. There are 13 residues in the CDR3. Germline V gene data show CDR1 as GTSNPN and CDR2 as SVGIG (reference sequence). CDR3 bases: TGTGCCTGGAGCGACAGTAGCAATCAGCCCCAGCATTTT. This encodes CAWSDSSNQPQHF. Together with reference TRBV30 and TRBJ1-5, the CDR3 gives the full variable domain: SQTIHQWPATLVQPVGSPLSLECTVEGTSNPNLYWYRQAAGRGLQLLFYSVGIGQISSEVPQNLSASRPQDRQFILSSKKLLLSDSGFYLCAWSDSSNQPQHFGDGTRLSIL.

J is TRBJ1-1 and V is TRBV10-3; D ambiguous. CDR1 is ENHRY and CDR2 is SYGVKD in the germline V gene. With 4 bases removed from V and 4 bases from J, the gap between germline ends came to 13 bases. This CDR3 comprises 14 residues. CDR3 sequence (DNA): TGTGCCATCAGTGTAGAAGAGACGGGCACTGAAGCTTTCTTT. Translated, it gives CAISVEETGTEAFF.

V gene TRBV5-5 combines with J gene TRBJ1-5; D ambiguous. Germline V gives CDR1 SGHKS, CDR2 YYEKEE (reference sequence). V lost 0 bases to trimming and J lost 0 bases, with 4 bases between them. This CDR3 has 14 residues. CDR3 protein: CASSLVISNQPQHF. The CDR3 DNA follows: TGTGCCAGCAGCTTGGTAATTAGCAATCAGCCCCAGCATTTT.

In its sample, this clone was seen once. The chain employs TRBV4-1 and TRBJ2-7; D gene uncertain. Germline lookup yields CDR1 MGHRA and CDR2 YSYEKL. The CDR3 has 14 residues. Trimming pared 3 bases from V and 3 bases from J, leaving 12 bases between. The CDR3, as DNA: TGCGCCAGCAGCCAGTTGGATAGACTCTACGAGCAGTACTTC. Its protein is CASSQLDRLYEQYF.

The V gene is TRBV27, the J gene TRBJ2-5; no firm D call. V gave up 4 bases and J gave up 1 base, with 16 bases separating them. The CDR3 runs 16 residues. Germline V gene sequence: CDR1 MNHEY, CDR2 SMNVEV (reference sequence). DNA for the CDR3: TGTGCCAGCAGTTCGGGTCAGCGTCTTTTCCAAGAGACCCAGTACTTC. Translation gives CASSSGQRLFQETQYF.

In its sample, this clone was seen a few times. V usage is TRBV10-3 and J usage is TRBJ2-7, with D possibly matching TRBD1 (8 bases). The CDR3 totals 14 residues. The V and J ends lost 8 bases and 3 bases respectively, with 17 bases between them. From germline, CDR1 is ENHRY and CDR2 SYGVKD. The CDR3 DNA sequence: TGTGCCATCCGAACAGGGGGGGTGAGCTACGAGCAGTACTTC. Translating gives CAIRTGGVSYEQYF.

V and J are TRBV11-3 and TRBJ2-5; weak D call: TRBD1 (6 bases). There are 14 residues in the CDR3. Trimming stripped 3 bases from V and 0 bases from J, with 8 bases between. From germline, CDR1 is SGHNT and CDR2 YENEEA. The CDR3 DNA sequence: TGTGCCAGCAGCTTGACAGGCCACCAAGAGACCCAGTACTTC. It yields the protein CASSLTGHQETQYF.

The chain links TRBV11-3 to TRBJ2-3; 7 nucleotides line up with TRBD1. Germline CDR1 SGHNT, CDR2 YENEEA. The CDR3 has 14 amino acids. Trimming at V came to 3 bases and at J to 1 base, leaving 1 base not matched to a gene. DNA for the CDR3: TGTGCCAGCAGCTTCGGACAGGGCACAGATACGCAGTATTTT. Translation: CASSFGQGTDTQYF.

The chain combines TRBV2 with TRBJ2-1; maybe TRBD2 (5 bases). This CDR3 comprises 14 residues. Trimming cost V 11 bases and J 1 base, with 15 bases left between them. Germline-derived CDR1 and CDR2 are SNHLY and FYNNEI. In DNA, the CDR3 is TGTGCCCGGGGTGGAGTGGAGTCCTACAATGAGCAGTTCTTC. Translation: CARGGVESYNEQFF.

This chain uses TRBV6-1 with TRBJ2-5; D is possibly TRBD2 (6 bases). The CDR3 has 15 amino acids. With 7 bases removed from V and 1 base from J, the gap between germline ends came to 16 bases. Germline V gives CDR1 MNHNS, CDR2 SASEGT. The CDR3 nucleotides read TGTGCCAGCACTGAGAACCGGGACTTCCAAGAGACCCAGTACTTC. Protein product: CASTENRDFQETQYF.

In its sample, this clone was seen a few times. The rearrangement links TRBV5-1 to TRBJ2-7; 9 bases map to TRBD1. The CDR3 has 13 residues. CDR1 and CDR2 from the germline V gene are SGHRS and YFSETQ. The V and J ends lost 0 bases and 9 bases, in that order; junction bases with no gene match: 4. The CDR3 DNA is TGCGCCAGCAGCTTGGGGACAGGGGCGGGGCAGTACTTC. Translated: CASSLGTGAGQYF. Full variable domain (outside the CDR3, taken from reference TRBV5-1 and TRBJ2-7): KAGVTQTPRYLIKTRGQQVTLSCSPISGHRSVSWYQQTPGQGLQFLFEYFSETQRNKGNFPGRFSGRQFSNSRSEMNVSTLELGDSALYLCASSLGTGAGQYFGPGTRLTVT.

The rearrangement joins TRBV18 to TRBJ1-5, with D possibly matching TRBD1 (5 bases). Trimming took 2 bases from V and 3 from J, leaving 11 bases between them. Germline V gene sequence: CDR1 KGHSH, CDR2 LQKENI. The CDR3 runs 15 residues. CDR3 bases: TGTGCCAGCTCACCATCGCAGGGTACCAATCAGCCCCAGCATTTT. As protein: CASSPSQGTNQPQHF.

This chain joins TRBV5-1 and TRBJ2-7; TRBD1 might be the D (6 bases). Trimming left V 0 bases short and J 3 bases short, with 13 bases between. The length of the CDR3 is 15 residues. Germline CDR1 is SGHRS and CDR2 is YFSETQ. The CDR3 nucleotides are TGCGCCAGCAGCTTGGATGGGGGCAAGTTCTACGAGCAGTACTTC. It specifies CASSLDGGKFYEQYF.